The 11 T cell receptor beta chains in this list originate from one sample, sequenced in a study of early T cells in non-severe SARS-CoV-2 infection. TCRdb re-analysed the 5' RACE reads in MiXCR, keeping a single row per CDR3 protein. This table holds 30,000 to 45,000 distinct CDR3 sequences, 9.9% found once. The sequenced material came from whole blood. The origin of the receptors is an adult who was a healthcare worker with PCR-confirmed SARS-CoV-2 infection or an uninfected control (not recorded which).

This clonotype has only a few counts. The rearrangement links TRBV7-9 to TRBJ2-7; 9 nucleotides match TRBD1. Unmatched junction bases numbered 7, after V lost 6 bases and J lost 4 bases. The CDR3 spans 14 residues. The germline CDR1 and CDR2 sequences are SEHNR and FQNEAQ (reference sequence). CDR3 in amino acids: CASRWTGDSYEQYF. The CDR3, as DNA: TGTGCCAGCAGGTGGACAGGGGATTCTTACGAGCAGTACTTC.

This chain connects TRBV10-3 to TRBJ2-3, with 8 bases lining up with TRBD1. The germline V gene encodes CDR1 ENHRY and CDR2 SYGVKD. Trimming took 6 bases from V and 1 from J; bases not matched to a gene: 3. This CDR3 is 14 amino acids long. The DNA for the CDR3 is TGTGCCATCAGCCCGGGACAGGGCACAGATACGCAGTATTTT. Amino acid sequence: CAISPGQGTDTQYF.

A few counts support this clonotype. The V call is TRBV7-8, the J call TRBJ2-7, with D perhaps TRBD1 (5 bases). The V gene's germline CDR1 is SGHVS and CDR2 FQNEAQ. With 5 bases removed from V and 0 bases from J, the gap between germline ends came to 17 bases. The CDR3 contains 16 residues. The DNA for the CDR3 is TGTGCCAGCAGCGTAGGAACGTGGACATCCTCCTACGAGCAGTACTTC. Amino acids: CASSVGTWTSSYEQYF.

The chain combines TRBV5-1 with TRBJ2-5; possibly TRBD2 for D (5 bases). Germline CDR1 and CDR2: SGHRS and YFSETQ. CDR3 length equals 15 residues. V lost 4 bases, J lost 5 bases, and 18 bases lay in between. As DNA, the CDR3 is TGCGCCAGCAGCCCCTCCGGTACTAGAACGGAGACCCAGTACTTC. Amino acid sequence: CASSPSGTRTETQYF.

The rearrangement uses TRBV29-1 and TRBJ2-1; 11 nucleotides match TRBD2. CDR3 length equals 16 residues. Germline lookup yields CDR1 SQVTM and CDR2 ANQGSEA. V lost 3 bases and J lost 8; bases outside the gene matches: 12. CDR3 coding DNA: TGCAGCGTTGAGCGTCTGCGGCTAGCGGGGGGCTATGAGCAGTTCTTC. Encoded protein: CSVERLRLAGGYEQFF.

This clonotype occurred many times. The chain carries TRBV7-2 and TRBJ1-1, with 10 nucleotides matching TRBD1. Trimming removed 5 bases from V and 5 bases from J; junction bases left unmatched: 8. The CDR3 is 15 residues long. Germline V gene data show CDR1 as SGHTA and CDR2 as FQGNSA. The CDR3 protein is CASSPWTGGSTEAFF. CDR3 DNA: TGTGCCAGCAGCCCCTGGACAGGGGGAAGTACTGAAGCTTTCTTT.

This clonotype appeared many times. The chain uses TRBV6-1 and TRBJ2-1; D unresolved. Looked up from germline, CDR1 is MNHNS and CDR2 is SASEGT. The CDR3 is made up of 13 amino acids. V was shortened by 6 bases and J by 8 bases, with 14 bases between the two germline ends. Here the CDR3 reads CASRIMANYEQFF. CDR3 in DNA: TGTGCCAGCAGAATTATGGCCAATTATGAGCAGTTCTTC.

This clonotype has at least ten counts. The V call is TRBV7-2, the J call TRBJ2-5; D remains unclear. Germline V gene data show CDR1 as SGHTA and CDR2 as FQGNSA. This CDR3 contains 15 residues. V was cut by 5 bases and J by 1 base, with 14 bases left in between. The DNA for the CDR3 is TGTGCCAGCAGCCCAACCCAGACATTCCAAGAGACCCAGTACTTC. Translating it yields CASSPTQTFQETQYF.

The sample holds many counts of this clonotype. The CDR3 protein is CASSRNPGQSYEQYF. Here the CDR3 DNA reads TGCGCCAGCAGCCGGAACCCGGGACAGTCCTACGAGCAGTACTTC. This sequence joins TRBV5-1 and TRBJ2-7; 7 bases are a match to TRBD1. The CDR3 totals 15 residues. Germline-derived CDR1 and CDR2 are SGHRS and YFSETQ. With V trimmed by 4 bases and J by 1 base, 8 bases remained unmatched.

This clonotype was seen at least ten times. The V and J genes are TRBV6-1 and TRBJ2-1, with TRBD2 identical over 12 bases. The V gene's germline CDR1 is MNHNS and CDR2 SASEGT. V lost 4 bases to trimming and J lost 8 bases; unmatched junction nucleotides: 6. CDR3 length: 15 amino acids. The CDR3 is CASSVTSGGIDEQFF. CDR3 nucleotides: TGTGCCAGCAGTGTCACTAGCGGGGGGATCGATGAGCAGTTCTTC.

This chain joins TRBV7-9 and TRBJ1-2; D might be TRBD1 (5 bases). In germline, CDR1 is SEHNR, CDR2 FQNEAQ (reference sequence). CDR3 length: 11 residues. V lost 5 bases and J 10 bases, leaving 11 bases between the germline ends. The CDR3 here is CASSARQFYTF. CDR3 DNA sequence: TGTGCCAGCAGCGCACGACAGTTCTACACCTTC.